This is a list of T cell receptor beta chains from one sample in a study of response to subunit inactivated influenza vaccine. TCRdb called the RT-PCR reads again in MiXCR, with one record for every CDR3 protein. The sample contains approximately 500,000 distinct CDR3 sequences, around 25% of which appear only once. In addition, the sample was reused for a study of T cells expressing NK-cell markers.

The source was CD4+ T cells sorted from PBMCs, collected about 12 days after vaccination. The receptors stem from a man aged 45-65 years who received an inactivated influenza vaccine. Both conserved end residues are part of each CDR3. D genes are given only for firm matches. A clone size is listed for some rows: how often the clone was seen (once, few, many), or a class if it is expanded.

J: TRBJ1-6; V: TRBV12-3/TRBV12-4; D: -; size: -; CDR3: CASSYGQSGSPLHF; DNA: TGTGCCAGCAGTTACGGACAGAGCGGTTCACCCCTCCACTTT
J: TRBJ2-7; V: TRBV10-3; D: -; size: many; CDR3: CAITSGRDSEQYF; DNA: TGTGCCATCACGTCCGGGAGAGATTCCGAGCAGTACTTC
J: TRBJ2-7; V: TRBV5-1; D: -; size: -; CDR3: CASSFGTSTYEQYF; DNA: TGCGCCAGCAGCTTCGGGACTTCAACCTACGAGCAGTACTTC
J: TRBJ2-3; V: TRBV12-3/TRBV12-4; D: TRBD1; size: -; CDR3: CASSSRQGTQYF; DNA: TGTGCCAGCAGTTCACGACAGGGGACGCAGTATTTT
J: TRBJ2-7; V: TRBV6-1; D: -; size: -; CDR3: CASSGHRDKGGEQYF; DNA: TGTGCCAGCAGTGGGCACCGGGACAAGGGGGGCGAGCAGTACTTC
J: TRBJ1-6; V: TRBV5-1; D: TRBD1; size: few; CDR3: CASSLVTGVNSPLHF; DNA: TGCGCCAGCAGCTTGGTTACAGGGGTAAATTCACCCCTCCACTTT
J: TRBJ2-1; V: TRBV19; D: -; size: -; CDR3: CASSTWETSYNEQFF; DNA: TGTGCCAGTAGTACGTGGGAGACCTCCTACAATGAGCAGTTCTTC
J: TRBJ2-3; V: TRBV20-1; D: -; size: few; CDR3: CSARDGTPTDTQYF; DNA: TGCAGTGCTAGAGATGGGACCCCCACAGATACGCAGTATTTT
J: TRBJ2-3; V: TRBV5-1; D: TRBD1; size: -; CDR3: CASSLGTGKTRTDTQYF; DNA: TGCGCCAGCAGCCTCGGGACAGGGAAGACGAGGACAGATACGCAGTATTTT
J: TRBJ2-2; V: TRBV2; D: -; size: many; CDR3: CASTREGVWAGELFF; DNA: TGTGCCAGCACCAGGGAGGGGGTATGGGCCGGGGAGCTGTTTTTT
J: TRBJ1-1; V: TRBV20-1; D: -; size: -; CDR3: CSATSTGGREAFF; DNA: TGCAGTGCTACCAGCACGGGGGGTCGAGAAGCTTTCTTT
J: TRBJ2-1; V: TRBV7-9; D: -; size: -; CDR3: CASSLGTVWRGDNEQFF; DNA: TGTGCCAGCAGCTTAGGGACCGTCTGGCGGGGAGACAATGAGCAGTTCTTC
J: TRBJ1-4; V: TRBV5-1; D: TRBD1; size: few; CDR3: CASSSQGAPNEKLFF; DNA: TGCGCCAGCAGCTCCCAGGGGGCGCCTAATGAAAAACTGTTTTTT
J: TRBJ2-2; V: TRBV7-9; D: -; size: -; CDR3: CASSVRGSGELFF; DNA: TGTGCCAGCAGCGTCCGGGGGTCCGGGGAGCTGTTTTTT
J: TRBJ2-4; V: TRBV7-8; D: TRBD2; size: few; CDR3: CASSQTLAAVAKNIQYF; DNA: TGTGCCAGCAGCCAGACCCTAGCGGCGGTGGCCAAAAACATTCAGTACTTC
J: TRBJ1-5; V: TRBV6-1; D: -; size: -; CDR3: CASSEARAADQPQHF; DNA: TGTGCCAGCAGTGAAGCAAGGGCAGCCGATCAGCCCCAGCATTTT
J: TRBJ2-3; V: TRBV7-6; D: TRBD2; size: many; CDR3: CASSLTSGTDTQYF; DNA: TGCGCCAGCAGCTTGACTAGCGGCACAGATACGCAGTATTTT
J: TRBJ2-7; V: TRBV28; D: -; size: few; CDR3: CASGEVPENKQYF; DNA: TGTGCCAGTGGGGAAGTCCCGGAAAACAAGCAGTACTTC
J: TRBJ2-2; V: TRBV29-1; D: -; size: -; CDR3: CSVEQGRGGELFF; DNA: TGCAGCGTTGAACAGGGGAGGGGCGGGGAGCTGTTTTTT
J: TRBJ2-1; V: TRBV5-4; D: TRBD2; size: -; CDR3: CASSLGAGTVNEQFF; DNA: TGTGCCAGCAGCTTGGGAGCGGGAACAGTTAATGAGCAGTTCTTC